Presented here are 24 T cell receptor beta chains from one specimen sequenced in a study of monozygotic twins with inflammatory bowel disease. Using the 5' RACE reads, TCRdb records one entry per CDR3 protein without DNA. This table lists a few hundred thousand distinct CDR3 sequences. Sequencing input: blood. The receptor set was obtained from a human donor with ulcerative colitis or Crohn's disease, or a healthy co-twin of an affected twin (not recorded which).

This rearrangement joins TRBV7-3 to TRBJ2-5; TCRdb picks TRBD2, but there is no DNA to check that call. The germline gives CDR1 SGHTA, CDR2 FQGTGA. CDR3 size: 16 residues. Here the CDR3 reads CASSLRTRADQETQYF.

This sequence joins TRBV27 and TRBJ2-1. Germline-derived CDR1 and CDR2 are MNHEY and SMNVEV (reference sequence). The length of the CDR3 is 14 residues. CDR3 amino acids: CASIDFSSYNEQFF.

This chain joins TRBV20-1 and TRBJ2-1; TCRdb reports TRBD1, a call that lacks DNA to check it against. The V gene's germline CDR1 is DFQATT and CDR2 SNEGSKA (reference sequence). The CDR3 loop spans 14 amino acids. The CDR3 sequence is CSARGSGGLDEQFF.

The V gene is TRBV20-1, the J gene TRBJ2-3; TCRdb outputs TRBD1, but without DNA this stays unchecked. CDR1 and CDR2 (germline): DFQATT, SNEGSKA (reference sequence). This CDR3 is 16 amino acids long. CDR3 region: CSARAEQAGGSDTQYF.

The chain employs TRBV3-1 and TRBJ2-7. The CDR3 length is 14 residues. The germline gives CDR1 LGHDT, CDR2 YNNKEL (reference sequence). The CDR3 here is CASSQPDGLYEQYF.

CDR3: CASSLEGGLNTGELFF. V and J are TRBV7-3 and TRBJ2-2; the TCRdb call, TRBD2, lacks DNA for checking. From germline, CDR1 is SGHTA and CDR2 FQGTGA. This CDR3 is built from 16 residues.

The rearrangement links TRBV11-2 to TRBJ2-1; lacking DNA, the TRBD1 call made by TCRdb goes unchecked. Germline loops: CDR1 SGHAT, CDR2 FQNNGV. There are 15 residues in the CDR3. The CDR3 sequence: CASSYPGVSYNEQFF.

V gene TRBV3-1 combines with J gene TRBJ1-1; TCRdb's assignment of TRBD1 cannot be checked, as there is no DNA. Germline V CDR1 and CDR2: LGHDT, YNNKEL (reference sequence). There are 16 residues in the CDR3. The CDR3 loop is CASSQAGGGERAEAFF.

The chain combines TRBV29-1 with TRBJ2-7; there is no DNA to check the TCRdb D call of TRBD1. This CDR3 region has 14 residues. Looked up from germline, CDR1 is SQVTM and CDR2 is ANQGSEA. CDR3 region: CSVEDTGQGYEQYF.

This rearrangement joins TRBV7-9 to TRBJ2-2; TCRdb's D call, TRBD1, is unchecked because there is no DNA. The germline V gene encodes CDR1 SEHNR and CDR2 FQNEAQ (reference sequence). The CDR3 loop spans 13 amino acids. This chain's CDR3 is CASIAGSAGELFF.

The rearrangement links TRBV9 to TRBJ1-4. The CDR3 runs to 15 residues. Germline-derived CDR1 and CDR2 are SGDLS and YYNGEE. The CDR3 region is CDSSVDGATNEKLFF.

The CDR3 region is CASSFGVQETQYF. The chain carries TRBV5-1 and TRBJ2-5. Germline V gives CDR1 SGHRS, CDR2 YFSETQ. CDR3 length: 13 amino acids.

This CDR3 reads CAISESTSGGYEQFF. The rearrangement joins TRBV10-3 to TRBJ2-1; the D call from TCRdb, TRBD1, cannot be confirmed without DNA. Looked up from germline, CDR1 is ENHRY and CDR2 is SYGVKD. The CDR3 totals 15 residues.

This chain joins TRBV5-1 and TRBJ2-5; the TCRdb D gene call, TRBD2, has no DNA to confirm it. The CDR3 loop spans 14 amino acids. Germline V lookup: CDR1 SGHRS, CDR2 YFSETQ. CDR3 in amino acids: CASSLGRGGETQYF.

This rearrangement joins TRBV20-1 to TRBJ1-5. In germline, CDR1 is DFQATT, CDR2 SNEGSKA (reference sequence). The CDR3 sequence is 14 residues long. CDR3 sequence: CSATVWVGNQPQHF.

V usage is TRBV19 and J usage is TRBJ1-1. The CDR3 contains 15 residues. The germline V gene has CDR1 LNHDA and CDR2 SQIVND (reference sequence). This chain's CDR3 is CASSIVGTINTEAFF.

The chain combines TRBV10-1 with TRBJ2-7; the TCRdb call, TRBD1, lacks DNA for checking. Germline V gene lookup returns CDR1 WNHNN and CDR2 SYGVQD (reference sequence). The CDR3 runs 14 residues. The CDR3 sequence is CASSSGTTLREQYF.

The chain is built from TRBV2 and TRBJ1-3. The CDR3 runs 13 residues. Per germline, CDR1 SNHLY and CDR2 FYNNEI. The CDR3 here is CASSGSAGNTIYF. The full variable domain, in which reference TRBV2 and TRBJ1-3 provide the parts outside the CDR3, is EPEVTQTPSHQVTQMGQEVILRCVPISNHLYFYWYRQILGQKVEFLVSFYNNEISEKSEIFDDQFSVERPDGSNFTLKIRSTKLEDSAMYFCASSGSAGNTIYFGEGSWLTVV.

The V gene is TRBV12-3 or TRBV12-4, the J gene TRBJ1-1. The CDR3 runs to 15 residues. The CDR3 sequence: CASSLAGPMNTEAFF.

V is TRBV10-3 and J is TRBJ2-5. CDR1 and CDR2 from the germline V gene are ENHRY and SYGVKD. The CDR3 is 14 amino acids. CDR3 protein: CAIRGVDREETQYF.

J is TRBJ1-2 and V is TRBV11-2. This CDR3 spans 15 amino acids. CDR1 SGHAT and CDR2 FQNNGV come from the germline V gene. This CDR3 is CASSPMTGNHYGYTF.

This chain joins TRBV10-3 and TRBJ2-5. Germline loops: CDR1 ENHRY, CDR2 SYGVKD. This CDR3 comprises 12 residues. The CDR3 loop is CAILDEQETQYF.

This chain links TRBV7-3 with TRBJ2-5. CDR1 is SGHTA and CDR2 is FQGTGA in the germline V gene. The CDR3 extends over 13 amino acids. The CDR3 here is CASSPRGNRPQYF.

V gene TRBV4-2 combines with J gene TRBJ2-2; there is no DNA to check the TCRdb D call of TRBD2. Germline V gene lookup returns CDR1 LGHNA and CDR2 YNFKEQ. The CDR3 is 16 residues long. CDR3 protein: CASSQEVRTSTGELFF.